The subject of this entry is one T cell receptor (beta chain). Its antigen is as yet unknown. CDR3 length: 14 residues. The germline gives CDR1 SGHNT, CDR2 YYREEE (reference sequence). V was shortened by 4 bases and J by 1 base, with 9 bases between the two germline ends. Naive-designated CD8 cells lacked CD45RO, were positively enriched for CCR7, and omitted terminally differentiated effector memory CD45RA+ cells. These data are taken from a study of shared clonotypes between healthy human individuals. Study outcomes and limitations: Enrolling few donors narrowed the genetic and exposure-history diversity that was represented.

Sorted-subset replicate PCRs used 200 to 250 ng DNA, about 30,000 T cell genomes. The method was immunoSEQ multiplex PCR; TCRdb's version includes in-frame clones alone and lacks a portion of them. Of more than 2 million clones in the sample, about 95% are singletons; the top ten hold 0.9% to 1.4%. The sample comprised naive CD8+ T cells sorted from blood. The clonotype originates from a man younger than 35 in good health. The chain links TRBV5-4 to TRBJ1-5; D gene uncertain. The CDR3 loop is CASSVADSNQPQHF. The CDR3 DNA follows: TGTGCCAGCAGCGTGGCAGACAGCAATCAGCCCCAGCATTTT.